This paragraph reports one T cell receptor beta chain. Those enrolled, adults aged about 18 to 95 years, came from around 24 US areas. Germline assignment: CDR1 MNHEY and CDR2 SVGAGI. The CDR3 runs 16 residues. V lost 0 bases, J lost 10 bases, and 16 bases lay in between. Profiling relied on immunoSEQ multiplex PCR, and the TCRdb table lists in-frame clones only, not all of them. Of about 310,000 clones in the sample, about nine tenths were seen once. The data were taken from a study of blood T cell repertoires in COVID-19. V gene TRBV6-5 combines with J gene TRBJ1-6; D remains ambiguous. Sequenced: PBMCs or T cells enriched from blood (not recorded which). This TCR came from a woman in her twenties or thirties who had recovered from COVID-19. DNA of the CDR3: TGTGCCAGCAGTTACTCGACGAGGGTTTCTAAATCACCCCTCCACTTT. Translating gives CASSYSTRVSKSPLHF.